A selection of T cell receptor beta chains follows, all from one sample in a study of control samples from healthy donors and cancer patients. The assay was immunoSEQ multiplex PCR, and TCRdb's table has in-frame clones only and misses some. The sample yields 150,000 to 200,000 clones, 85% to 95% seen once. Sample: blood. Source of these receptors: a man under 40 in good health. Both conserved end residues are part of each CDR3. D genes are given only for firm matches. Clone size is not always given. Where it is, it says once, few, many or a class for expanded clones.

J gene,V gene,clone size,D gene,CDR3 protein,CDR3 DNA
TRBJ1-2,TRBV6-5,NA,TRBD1,CASSKGQIYGYTF,TGTGCCAGCAGCAAGGGACAGATCTATGGCTACACCTTC
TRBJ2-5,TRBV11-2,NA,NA,CASKVALQETQYF,TGTGCCAGCAAAGTAGCGCTTCAAGAGACCCAGTACTTC
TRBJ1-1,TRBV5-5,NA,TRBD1,CASTEQGAWTEAFF,TGTGCCAGCACCGAACAGGGGGCGTGGACTGAAGCTTTCTTT
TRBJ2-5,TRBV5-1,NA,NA,CASRSALQETQYF,TGCGCCAGTCGTAGCGCCCTGCAAGAGACCCAGTACTTC
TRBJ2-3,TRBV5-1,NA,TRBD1,CASSLTGGKLSADTQYF,TGCGCCAGCAGCTTGACAGGGGGGAAATTGAGCGCAGATACGCAGTATTTT
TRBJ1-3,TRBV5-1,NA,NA,CASSLEWPSGNTIYF,TGCGCCAGCAGCTTGGAGTGGCCAAGTGGAAACACCATATATTTT
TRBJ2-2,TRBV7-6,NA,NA,CASSPKDRKATGELFF,TGTGCCAGCAGTCCAAAGGACAGAAAGGCCACCGGGGAGCTGTTTTTT
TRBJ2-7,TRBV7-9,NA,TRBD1,CASSLGQGVSYEQYF,TGTGCCAGCAGCTTAGGACAGGGGGTCTCCTACGAGCAGTACTTC
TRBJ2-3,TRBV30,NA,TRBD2,CAWTELAGKTDTQYF,TGTGCCTGGACCGAACTAGCGGGGAAAACAGATACGCAGTATTTT
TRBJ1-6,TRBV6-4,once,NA,CASSDGTYNSPLHF,TGTGCCAGCAGTGACGGTACCTATAATTCACCCCTCCACTTT
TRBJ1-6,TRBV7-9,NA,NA,CASSLVGEPLHF,TGTGCCAGCAGCTTAGTTGGGGAACCCCTCCACTTT
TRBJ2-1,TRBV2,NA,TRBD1,CASSKEDRGRNEQFF,TGTGCCAGCAGCAAAGAGGACAGGGGAAGGAATGAGCAGTTCTTC
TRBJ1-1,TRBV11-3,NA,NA,CASSFQVNTEAFF,TGTGCCAGCAGCTTCCAGGTGAACACTGAAGCTTTCTTT
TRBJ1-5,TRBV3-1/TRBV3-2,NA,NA,CASSYGPNYQPQHF,TGTGCCAGCAGCTACGGACCAAATTATCAGCCCCAGCATTTT
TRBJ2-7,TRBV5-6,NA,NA,CASSFGTLPSEQYF,TGTGCCAGCAGCTTTGGCACCCTCCCTTCCGAGCAGTACTTC
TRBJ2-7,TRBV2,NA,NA,CASSLTGFGEQYF,TGTGCCAGCAGTCTAACAGGTTTCGGAGAGCAGTACTTC
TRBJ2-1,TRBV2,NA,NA,CASAGYNEQFF,TGTGCCAGCGCGGGCTACAATGAGCAGTTCTTC
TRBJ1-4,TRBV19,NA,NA,CASSIERRPNEKLFF,TGTGCCAGTAGTATAGAACGACGTCCTAATGAAAAACTGTTTTTT
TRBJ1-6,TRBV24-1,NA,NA,CATSDLRQRVGCYNSPLHF,TGTGCCACCAGTGATTTGCGACAGAGGGTAGGGTGCTATAATTCACCCCTCCACTTT
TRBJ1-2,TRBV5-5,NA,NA,CASSLALFGYTF,TGTGCCAGCAGCTTGGCCTTATTCGGCTACACCTTC
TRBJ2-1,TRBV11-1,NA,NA,CASSYSGKGNEQFF,TGTGCCAGCAGCTATTCAGGAAAGGGCAATGAGCAGTTCTTC
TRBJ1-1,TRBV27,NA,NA,CASSTPLPGRALGTEAFF,TGTGCCAGCAGTACCCCCCTCCCCGGTCGGGCGCTGGGCACTGAAGCTTTCTTT
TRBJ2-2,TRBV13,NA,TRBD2,CASSTPGGSTGELFF,TGTGCCAGCAGCACACCGGGGGGGAGTACCGGGGAGCTGTTTTTT
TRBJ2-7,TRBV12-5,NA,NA,CASGLVGGGEQYF,TGTGCTAGTGGTTTGGTAGGGGGTGGCGAGCAGTACTTC
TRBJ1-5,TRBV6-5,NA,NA,CATQVGFAGNQPQHF,TGTGCCACCCAGGTAGGGTTTGCGGGCAATCAGCCCCAGCATTTT
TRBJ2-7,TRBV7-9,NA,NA,CASSLGAPTYEQYF,TGTGCCAGCAGCTTAGGCGCACCAACCTACGAGCAGTACTTC
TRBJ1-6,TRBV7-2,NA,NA,CASSPRQGWNSPLHF,TGTGCCAGCAGCCCCCGCCAGGGGTGGAATTCACCCCTCCACTTT
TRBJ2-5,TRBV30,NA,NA,CAWTGWVEETQYF,TGTGCCTGGACCGGATGGGTAGAAGAGACCCAGTACTTC
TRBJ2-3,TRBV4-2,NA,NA,CASSQRASTDTQYF,TGTGCCAGCAGCCAACGTGCTAGCACAGATACGCAGTATTTT
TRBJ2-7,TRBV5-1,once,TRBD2,CASKSGTSYEQYF,TGCGCCAGCAAGAGCGGGACCTCCTACGAGCAGTACTTC
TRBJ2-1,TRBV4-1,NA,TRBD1,CASSQPGTVFNEQFF,TGCGCCAGCAGCCAACCCGGGACAGTATTCAATGAGCAGTTCTTC
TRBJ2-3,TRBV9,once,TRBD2,CASSVAGGRVTDTQYF,TGTGCCAGCAGCGTAGCGGGGGGGCGCGTCACAGATACGCAGTATTTT
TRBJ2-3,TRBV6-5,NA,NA,CATLVDTQYF,TGTGCCACCTTAGTCGATACGCAGTATTTT
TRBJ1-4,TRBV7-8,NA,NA,CASSPRDTVSEKLFF,TGTGCCAGCAGCCCGCGGGACACTGTGAGTGAAAAACTGTTTTTT
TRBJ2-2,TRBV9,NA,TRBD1,CASSVFTGGSGELFF,TGTGCCAGCAGCGTATTTACAGGGGGGTCCGGGGAGCTGTTTTTT
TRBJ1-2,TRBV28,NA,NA,CASGGGPGYGYTF,TGTGCCAGCGGTGGGGGGCCGGGCTATGGCTACACCTTC
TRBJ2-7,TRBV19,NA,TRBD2,CASSATGTSGRVGEQYF,TGTGCCAGTAGCGCGACAGGGACTAGCGGGAGAGTTGGTGAGCAGTACTTC
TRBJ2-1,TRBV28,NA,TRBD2,CASSRPGLAFYNEQFF,TGTGCCAGCAGTCGTCCGGGACTAGCGTTTTACAATGAGCAGTTCTTC
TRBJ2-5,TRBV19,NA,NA,CASSEGETQYF,TGTGCCAGTAGTGAAGGAGAGACCCAGTACTTC
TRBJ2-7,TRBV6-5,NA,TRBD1,CASSLRQGPYEQYF,TGTGCCAGCAGCCTAAGACAGGGCCCCTACGAGCAGTACTTC
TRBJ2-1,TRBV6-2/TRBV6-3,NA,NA,CASSRRVGGQYNEQFF,TGTGCCAGCAGCCGCCGGGTTGGCGGCCAGTACAATGAGCAGTTCTTC
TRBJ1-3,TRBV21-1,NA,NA,CASISTGWGGGNTIYF,NA
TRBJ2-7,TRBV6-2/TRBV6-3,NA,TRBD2,CASSRPLAGGNFEQYF,TGTGCCAGCAGTCGCCCACTAGCGGGAGGTAATTTTGAGCAGTACTTC
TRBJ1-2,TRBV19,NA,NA,CAGTNDPNYGYTF,TGTGCCGGAACCAACGATCCCAACTATGGCTACACCTTC
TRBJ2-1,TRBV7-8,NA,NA,CASSLGADEQFF,TGTGCCAGCAGCTTAGGGGCCGACGAGCAGTTCTTC
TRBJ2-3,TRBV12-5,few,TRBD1,CASGPGQGGDTQYF,TGTGCTAGTGGTCCGGGACAGGGTGGCGATACGCAGTATTTT
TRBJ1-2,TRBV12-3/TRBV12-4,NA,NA,CASSFGERGYTF,TGTGCCAGCAGTTTCGGGGAAAGGGGCTACACCTTC
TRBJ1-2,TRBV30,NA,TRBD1,CAWKQPGQSRYGYTF,TGTGCCTGGAAACAACCGGGACAGTCTCGCTATGGCTACACCTTC
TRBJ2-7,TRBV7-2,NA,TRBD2,CASRLAGVYEQYF,TGTGCCAGCAGACTAGCGGGAGTCTACGAGCAGTACTTC
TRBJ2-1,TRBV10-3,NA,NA,CAISEFQGGQFF,TGTGCCATCAGTGAGTTTCAGGGTGGGCAGTTCTTC
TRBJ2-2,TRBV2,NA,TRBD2,CASRLAYTGELFF,TGTGCCAGCAGACTAGCGTACACCGGGGAGCTGTTTTTT
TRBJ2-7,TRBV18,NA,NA,CASSRTGLYEQYF,TGTGCCAGCTCGCGTACGGGCCTCTACGAGCAGTACTTC
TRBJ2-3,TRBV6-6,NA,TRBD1,CASSRGQGGKDTQYF,TGTGCCAGCAGTCGTGGACAGGGTGGGAAGGATACGCAGTATTTT